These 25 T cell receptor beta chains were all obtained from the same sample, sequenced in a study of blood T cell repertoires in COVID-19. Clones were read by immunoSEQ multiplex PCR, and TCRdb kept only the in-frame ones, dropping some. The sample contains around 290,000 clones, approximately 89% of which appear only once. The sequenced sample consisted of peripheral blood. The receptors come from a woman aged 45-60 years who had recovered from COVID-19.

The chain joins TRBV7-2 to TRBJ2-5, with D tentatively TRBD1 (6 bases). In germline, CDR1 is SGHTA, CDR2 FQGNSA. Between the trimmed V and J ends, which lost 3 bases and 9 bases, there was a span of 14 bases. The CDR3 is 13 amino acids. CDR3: CASSFAGEGAQYF. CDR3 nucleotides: TGTGCCAGCAGCTTCGCAGGGGAAGGGGCCCAGTACTTC.

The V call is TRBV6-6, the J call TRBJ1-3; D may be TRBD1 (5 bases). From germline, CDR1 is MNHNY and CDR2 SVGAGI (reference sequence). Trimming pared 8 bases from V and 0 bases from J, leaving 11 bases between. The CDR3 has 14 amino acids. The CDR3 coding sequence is TGTGCCAGCGGGAGGGGAAGCTCTGGAAACACCATATATTTT. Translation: CASGRGSSGNTIYF.

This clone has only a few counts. The CDR3 nucleotides read TGTGCCAGTGCTCCTATGGTGGGACATACCGGCAATCAGCCCCAGCATTTT. Its protein is CASAPMVGHTGNQPQHF. This rearrangement joins TRBV19 to TRBJ1-5; maybe TRBD1 (6 bases). The germline V and J ends were trimmed by 8 bases and 2 bases, with 22 bases remaining between them. Germline-derived CDR1 and CDR2 are LNHDA and SQIVND (reference sequence). The CDR3 contains 17 residues.

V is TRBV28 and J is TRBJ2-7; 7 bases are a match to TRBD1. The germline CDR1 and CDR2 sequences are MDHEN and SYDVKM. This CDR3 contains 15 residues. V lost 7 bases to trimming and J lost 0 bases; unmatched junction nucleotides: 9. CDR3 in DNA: TGTGCCAGCAAGCCGACAGGGCCCAGCTCCTACGAGCAGTACTTC. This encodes CASKPTGPSSYEQYF.

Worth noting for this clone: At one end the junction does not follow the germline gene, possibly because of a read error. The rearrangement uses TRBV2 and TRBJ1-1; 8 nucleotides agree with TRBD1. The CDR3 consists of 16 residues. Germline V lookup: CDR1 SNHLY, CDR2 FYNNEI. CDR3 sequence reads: CASSTGTGLPNAEAFF. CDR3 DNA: TGTGCCAGCAGTACCGGGACAGGTTTACCGAACGCTGAAGCTTTCTTT.

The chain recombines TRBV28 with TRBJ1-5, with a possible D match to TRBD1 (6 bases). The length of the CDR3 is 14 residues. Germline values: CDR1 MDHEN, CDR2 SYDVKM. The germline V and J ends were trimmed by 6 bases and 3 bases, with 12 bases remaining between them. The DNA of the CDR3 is TGTGCCAGCAGCCTGGGACAAATCAATCAGCCCCAGCATTTT. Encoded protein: CASSLGQINQPQHF.

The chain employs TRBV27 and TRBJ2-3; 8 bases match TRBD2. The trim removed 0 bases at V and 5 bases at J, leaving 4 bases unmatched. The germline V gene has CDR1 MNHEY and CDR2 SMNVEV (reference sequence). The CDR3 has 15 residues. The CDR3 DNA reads TGTGCCAGCAGTTTATCAGCGGGGGAAGTAGATACGCAGTATTTT. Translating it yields CASSLSAGEVDTQYF.

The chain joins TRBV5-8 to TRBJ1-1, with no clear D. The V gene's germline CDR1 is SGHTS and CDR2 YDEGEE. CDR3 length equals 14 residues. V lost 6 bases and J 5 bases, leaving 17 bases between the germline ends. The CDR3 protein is CASIPRDGMTEAFF. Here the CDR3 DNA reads TGTGCCAGCATTCCTCGGGATGGAATGACTGAAGCTTTCTTT.

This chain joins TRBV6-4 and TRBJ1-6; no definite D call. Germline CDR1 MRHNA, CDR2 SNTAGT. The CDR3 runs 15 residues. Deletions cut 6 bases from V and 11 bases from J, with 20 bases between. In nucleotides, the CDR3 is TGTGCCAGCAGCGAATCGGGCGGAGGAAGAACACCCCTCCACTTT. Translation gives CASSESGGGRTPLHF.

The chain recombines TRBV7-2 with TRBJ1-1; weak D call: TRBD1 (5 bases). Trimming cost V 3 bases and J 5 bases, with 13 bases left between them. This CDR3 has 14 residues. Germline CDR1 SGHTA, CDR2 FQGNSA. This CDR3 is CASSFFSGVTEAFF. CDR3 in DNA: TGTGCCAGCAGCTTTTTCTCGGGGGTTACTGAAGCTTTCTTT.

The CDR3 region has the DNA TGTGCCAGCAGTTTATTATATCCTAGCGGGGGGCTACGAGAGACCCAGTACTTC. This gives the protein CASSLLYPSGGLRETQYF. V usage is TRBV28 and J usage is TRBJ2-5; 11 bases fit TRBD2. Germline CDR1 MDHEN, CDR2 SYDVKM. This CDR3 contains 18 residues. Trimming cost V 1 base and J 4 bases; bases outside gene matches: 11.

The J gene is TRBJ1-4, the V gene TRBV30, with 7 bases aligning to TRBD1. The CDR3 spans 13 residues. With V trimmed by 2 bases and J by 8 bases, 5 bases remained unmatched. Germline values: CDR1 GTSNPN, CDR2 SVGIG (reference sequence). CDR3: CAWSTGVGEKLFF. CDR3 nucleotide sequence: TGTGCCTGGAGTACAGGGGTAGGGGAAAAACTGTTTTTT.

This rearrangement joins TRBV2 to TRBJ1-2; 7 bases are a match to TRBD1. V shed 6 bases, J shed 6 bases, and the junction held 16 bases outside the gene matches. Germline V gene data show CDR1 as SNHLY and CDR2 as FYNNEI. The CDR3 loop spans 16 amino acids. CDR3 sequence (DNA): TGTGCCAGCAGGGATAGTTATCGCAATACAGGGGATGGCTACACCTTC. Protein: CASRDSYRNTGDGYTF.

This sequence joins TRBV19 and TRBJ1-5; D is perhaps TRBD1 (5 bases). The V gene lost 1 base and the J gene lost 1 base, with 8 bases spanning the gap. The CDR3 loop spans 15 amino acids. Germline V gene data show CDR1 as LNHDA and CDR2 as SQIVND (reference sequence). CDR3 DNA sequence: TGTGCCAGTAGTATAGTATGGACAAGCAATCAGCCCCAGCATTTT. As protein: CASSIVWTSNQPQHF.

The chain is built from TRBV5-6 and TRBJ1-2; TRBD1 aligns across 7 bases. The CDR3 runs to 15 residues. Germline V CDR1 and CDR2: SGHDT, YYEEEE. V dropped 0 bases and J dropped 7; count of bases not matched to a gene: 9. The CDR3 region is CASSLGQGGLPGYTF. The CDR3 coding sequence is TGTGCCAGCAGCTTGGGACAGGGAGGCCTCCCTGGCTACACCTTC.

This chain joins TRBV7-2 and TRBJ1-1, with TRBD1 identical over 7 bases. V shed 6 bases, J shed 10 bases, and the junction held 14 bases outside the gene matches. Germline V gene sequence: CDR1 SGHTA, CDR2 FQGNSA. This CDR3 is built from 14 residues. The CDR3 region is CASREQGVRMSAFF. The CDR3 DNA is TGTGCCAGCAGAGAGCAGGGGGTTCGGATGTCAGCTTTCTTT.

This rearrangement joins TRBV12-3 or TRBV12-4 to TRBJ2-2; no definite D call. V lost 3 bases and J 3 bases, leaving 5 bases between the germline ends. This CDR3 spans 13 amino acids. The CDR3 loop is CASSFRHTGELFF. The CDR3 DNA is TGTGCCAGCAGTTTCAGGCACACCGGGGAGCTGTTTTTT.

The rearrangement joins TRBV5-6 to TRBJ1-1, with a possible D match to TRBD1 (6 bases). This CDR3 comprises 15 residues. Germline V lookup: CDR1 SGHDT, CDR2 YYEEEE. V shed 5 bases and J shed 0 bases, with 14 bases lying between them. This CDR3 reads CASSSPGQLNTEAFF. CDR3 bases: TGTGCCAGCAGTTCACCGGGACAACTGAACACTGAAGCTTTCTTT.

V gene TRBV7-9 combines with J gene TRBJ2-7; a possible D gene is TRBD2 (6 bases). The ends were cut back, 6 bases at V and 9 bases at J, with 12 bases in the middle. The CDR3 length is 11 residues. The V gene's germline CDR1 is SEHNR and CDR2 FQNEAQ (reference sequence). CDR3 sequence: CASSPGTRQYF. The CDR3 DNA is TGTGCCAGCAGTCCAGGGACTCGGCAGTACTTC.

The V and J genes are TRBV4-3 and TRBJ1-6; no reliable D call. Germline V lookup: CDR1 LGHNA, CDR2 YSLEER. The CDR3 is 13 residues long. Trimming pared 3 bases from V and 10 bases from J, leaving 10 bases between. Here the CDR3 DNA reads TGCGCCAGCAGCCAGAGGATTGAGTCACCCCTCCACTTT. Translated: CASSQRIESPLHF.

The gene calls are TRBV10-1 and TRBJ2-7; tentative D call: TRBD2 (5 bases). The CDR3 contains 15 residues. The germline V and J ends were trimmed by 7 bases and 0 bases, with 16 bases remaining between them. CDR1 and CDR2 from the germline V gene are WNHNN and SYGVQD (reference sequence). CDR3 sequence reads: CASTKRKRSSYEQYF. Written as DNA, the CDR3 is TGCGCCAGCACCAAGCGGAAGCGAAGCTCCTACGAGCAGTACTTC.

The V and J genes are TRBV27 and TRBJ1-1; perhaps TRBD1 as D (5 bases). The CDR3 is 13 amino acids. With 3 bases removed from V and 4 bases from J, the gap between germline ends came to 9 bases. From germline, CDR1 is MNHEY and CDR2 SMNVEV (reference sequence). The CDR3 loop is CASSFRAATEAFF. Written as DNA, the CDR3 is TGTGCCAGCAGTTTCAGGGCAGCCACTGAAGCTTTCTTT.

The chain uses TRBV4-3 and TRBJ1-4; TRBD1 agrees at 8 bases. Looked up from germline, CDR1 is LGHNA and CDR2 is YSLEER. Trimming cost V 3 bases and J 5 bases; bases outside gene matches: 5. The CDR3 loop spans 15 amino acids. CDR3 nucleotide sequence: TGCGCCAGCAGCCAGGCAGGGGGCGGAAATGAAAAACTGTTTTTT. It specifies CASSQAGGGNEKLFF.

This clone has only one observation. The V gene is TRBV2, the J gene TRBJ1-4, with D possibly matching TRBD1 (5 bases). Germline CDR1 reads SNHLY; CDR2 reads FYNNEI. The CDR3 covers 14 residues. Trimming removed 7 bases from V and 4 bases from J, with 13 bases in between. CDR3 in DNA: TGTGCCAGCAATCTTGACAGAAATAATGAAAAACTGTTTTTT. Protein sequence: CASNLDRNNEKLFF.

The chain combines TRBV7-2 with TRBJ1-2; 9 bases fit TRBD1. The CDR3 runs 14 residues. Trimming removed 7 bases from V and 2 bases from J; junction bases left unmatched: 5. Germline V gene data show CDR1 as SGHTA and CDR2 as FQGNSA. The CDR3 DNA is TGTGCCAGCAACCTCGGGACAGGGAACTATGGCTACACCTTC. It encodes CASNLGTGNYGYTF.